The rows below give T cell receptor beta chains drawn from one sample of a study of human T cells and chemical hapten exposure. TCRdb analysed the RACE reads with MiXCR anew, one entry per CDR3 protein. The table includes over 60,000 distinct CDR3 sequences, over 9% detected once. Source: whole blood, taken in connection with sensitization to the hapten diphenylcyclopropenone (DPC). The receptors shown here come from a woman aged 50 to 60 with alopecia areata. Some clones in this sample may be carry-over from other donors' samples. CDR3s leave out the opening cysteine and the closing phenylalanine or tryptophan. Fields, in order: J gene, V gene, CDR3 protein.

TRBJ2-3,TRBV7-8,ASSLGRTSFTDTQY
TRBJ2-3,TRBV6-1,VSSEDADTQY
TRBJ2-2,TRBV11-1,ASRIDWNTGELF
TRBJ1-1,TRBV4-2,ASSQEWGRAEAF
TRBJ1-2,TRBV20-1,SAPGGQLNYGYT
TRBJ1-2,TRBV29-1,SVKDSNNYGYT
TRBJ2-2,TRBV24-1,ATSELGQDTGELF
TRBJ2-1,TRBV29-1,SVEDRGRVDEQF
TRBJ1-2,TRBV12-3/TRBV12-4,ASSQKRIYGYT
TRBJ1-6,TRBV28,ASQADGLGYSPLH
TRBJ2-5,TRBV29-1,SASTSGETQY
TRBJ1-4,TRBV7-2,ASSAGTDEKLF
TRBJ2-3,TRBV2,ASLGITQY
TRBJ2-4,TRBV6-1,ASSENGRGPENIQY
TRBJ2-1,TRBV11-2,ATRRAGGPGEQF
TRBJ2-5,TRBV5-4,ASRSGLRETQY
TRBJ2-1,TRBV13,ASSYPGTSGADNEQF
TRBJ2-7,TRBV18,ASSLGTSGSGSYEQY
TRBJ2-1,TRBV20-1,SAPPPNPKKISGTYNEQF
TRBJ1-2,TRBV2,ASRPRGQGNYGYT
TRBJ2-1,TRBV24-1,ATSEGLAGVNEQF
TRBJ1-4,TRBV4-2,ASSQSVGSNEKLF
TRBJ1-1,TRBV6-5,ASSYSGRQNQAF
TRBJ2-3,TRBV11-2,ASSPEDTQY
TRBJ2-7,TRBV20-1,SARGGGPYEQY
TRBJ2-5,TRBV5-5,ASSLAPSGRRETQY
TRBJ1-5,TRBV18,ASSLGEARAQH
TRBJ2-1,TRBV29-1,SVGGTSGSINEQF
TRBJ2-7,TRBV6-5,ASVGTGVPEQY